This T cell receptor (beta chain) was sequenced in a study of T cell repertoires in cytomegalovirus infection. Between the trimmed V and J ends, which lost 6 bases and 0 bases, there was a span of 18 bases. Germline-derived CDR1 and CDR2 are MNHEY and SMNVEV (reference sequence). The CDR3 contains 16 residues. General study results and limits: The study identified carriers of CMV plus the relevant HLA from cumulative public TCR beta family frequency.

This clonotype was observed a few times. The antigen remains undetermined. Using its own MiXCR run on the reads, TCRdb lists one record per CDR3 protein. Altogether approximately 250,000 distinct CDR3 sequences are present, 9% to 15% being singletons, with the ten largest covering 1.5% to 2%. This chain uses TRBV27 with TRBJ2-7, with D perhaps matching TRBD1 (6 bases). Sequencing was performed on PBMCs. This sequence was found in a human donor in good health (CMV status not recorded). Some clones in this sample may be carry-over from other donors' samples. Here the CDR3 reads CASRPHVRDNSYEQYF. CDR3 nucleotides: TGTGCCAGCAGGCCTCACGTCCGGGACAACTCCTACGAGCAGTACTTC.